Listed here is a single TCR beta chain. Its matching antigen is unknown. Germline V gene lookup returns CDR1 ENHRY and CDR2 SYGVKD. The junction had 14 bases not matched to a gene; V was cut back by 5 bases and J by 12 bases. This CDR3 region has 17 residues. This record comes from a study of blood T cells in healthy people across ages. In the study overall: Capturing about one barcoded beta molecule per two T cells was achieved by template switching.

Findings and limits, study-wide: The study regarded diversity estimates from one million T cells as underestimates.

Alongside a J-beta primer mix, a sample-barcoded 5' primer served in a second PCR lasting about 6 to 11 cycles. One entry per CDR3 protein results from TCRdb running MiXCR on the 5' RACE reads. The table has roughly 800,000 distinct CDR3 sequences, about 62% seen once; the top ten hold roughly 20%. The J gene is TRBJ2-1, the V gene TRBV10-3; TRBD2 aligns across 15 bases. The source material was blood. This clonotype was sampled from a young man in good health. The CDR3 coding sequence is TGTGCCATCAGTACACCGGGACTAGCGGGAGGAGTACGGGGGCAGTTCTTC. Protein: CAISTPGLAGGVRGQFF.